This T cell receptor beta chain is from a study of cytomegalovirus exposure and HLA in healthy donors. Study-level findings and limits: In vitro checks showed that a few CMV-associated chains really do target CMV antigens.

Generated by immunoSEQ multiplex PCR, the TCRdb table keeps only in-frame clones and is missing some. Among 85,000 to 120,000 clones, around 89% were seen once, and the ten largest hold 1.8%. In regard to this clone: Its antigen is not known.

The V end lost 0 bases, the J end lost 5 bases, and 18 bases lay between the germline ends. Per the germline V gene, CDR1 is SGDLS and CDR2 is YYNGEE. CDR3 size: 16 residues. Material: PBMCs. The rearrangement links TRBV9 to TRBJ2-7; maybe TRBD1 (6 bases). The sequence was collected from a woman between 18 and 29 years old in good health and CMV-seropositive. The DNA of the CDR3 is TGTGCCAGCAGCGTAGGTATGGGGGCAGGGTATGACGAGCAGTACTTC. Translated, it gives CASSVGMGAGYDEQYF.